This is a list of T cell receptor beta chains from one sample in a study of metastatic and nonmetastatic thyroid tumors. TCRdb re-called clones via MiXCR from the PCR reads. The data show 35,000 to 50,000 clones, 9.5% to 13% seen once. The sample comprised blood. The source is a male donor with papillary thyroid cancer or a benign thyroid nodule (not recorded which). Some clones in this sample may be carry-over from other donors' samples. Both conserved end residues are part of each CDR3. Each record gives: clone size, D gene, V gene, J gene, CDR3 DNA, CDR3 protein. D genes are given only for firm matches. Size tells how often a clone was seen (once, few, many) or the class of an expanded clone, and some rows leave it out.

abundance: many; d_gene: -; v_gene: TRBV9; j_gene: TRBJ2-1; CDR3nt: TGTGCCAGCAGCGTAGAGGGCGGTTACTACAATGAGCAGTTCTTC; CDR3aa: CASSVEGGYYNEQFF
abundance: -; d_gene: TRBD1; v_gene: TRBV6-4; j_gene: TRBJ1-3; CDR3nt: TGTGCCAGCAGTACCGGGACAGCTGGAAACACCATATATTTT; CDR3aa: CASSTGTAGNTIYF
abundance: many; d_gene: -; v_gene: TRBV19; j_gene: TRBJ2-3; CDR3nt: TGTGCCAGTAGCCGTCTCGAGGATACGCAGTATTTT; CDR3aa: CASSRLEDTQYF
abundance: -; d_gene: TRBD2; v_gene: TRBV30; j_gene: TRBJ2-3; CDR3nt: TGTGCCTGGAGAGGACTAGCGGGAGCCGGTACGCAGTATTTT; CDR3aa: CAWRGLAGAGTQYF
abundance: -; d_gene: -; v_gene: TRBV12-3/TRBV12-4; j_gene: TRBJ1-5; CDR3nt: TGTGCCAGCAGTTTGGGCGGTTATCAGCCCCAGCATTTT; CDR3aa: CASSLGGYQPQHF
abundance: -; d_gene: TRBD1; v_gene: TRBV28; j_gene: TRBJ2-7; CDR3nt: TGTGCCAGCTACAGGGGGGACTACGAGCAGTACTTC; CDR3aa: CASYRGDYEQYF
abundance: -; d_gene: -; v_gene: TRBV5-1; j_gene: TRBJ1-2; CDR3nt: TGCGCCAGCAGCTTGGACAGGTGGTCGACTTGGCTCTACACCTTC; CDR3aa: CASSLDRWSTWLYTF
abundance: once; d_gene: -; v_gene: TRBV7-2; j_gene: TRBJ1-1; CDR3nt: TGTGCCAGCAGCTTAGCGGCGGGACAACGAAACACTCAATCTTTCTTT; CDR3aa: CASSLAAGQRNTQSFF
abundance: -; d_gene: TRBD1; v_gene: TRBV4-2; j_gene: TRBJ1-1; CDR3nt: TGTGCCAGCAGCCAATCACCCAGGACAGGCGGCACTGAAGCTTTCTTT; CDR3aa: CASSQSPRTGGTEAFF
abundance: many; d_gene: -; v_gene: TRBV4-2; j_gene: TRBJ2-7; CDR3nt: TGTGCCAGCAGCCAAGAAGGGGCAGGCTCGGGCGAGCAGTACTTC; CDR3aa: CASSQEGAGSGEQYF
abundance: many; d_gene: TRBD1; v_gene: TRBV20-1; j_gene: TRBJ2-7; CDR3nt: TGCAGTGCTTCCTTGACAGGGGGCTACGAGCAGTACTTC; CDR3aa: CSASLTGGYEQYF
abundance: many; d_gene: -; v_gene: TRBV6-5; j_gene: TRBJ2-1; CDR3nt: TGTGCCAGCAGTTCCGTTCTTGGGAGCTCCTACAATGAGCAGTTCTTC; CDR3aa: CASSSVLGSSYNEQFF
abundance: many; d_gene: -; v_gene: TRBV19; j_gene: TRBJ2-1; CDR3nt: TGTGCCAGTAGTTTCTCAGGGGCGAACTCCTACAATGAGCAGTTCTTC; CDR3aa: CASSFSGANSYNEQFF
abundance: few; d_gene: -; v_gene: TRBV12-3/TRBV12-4; j_gene: TRBJ2-7; CDR3nt: TGTGCCAGCAGCCAAGATCCCCTGACAGACAGCAAAGACTACGAGCAGTACTTC; CDR3aa: CASSQDPLTDSKDYEQYF
abundance: many; d_gene: -; v_gene: TRBV12-3/TRBV12-4; j_gene: TRBJ1-2; CDR3nt: TGTGCCAGCAGTGCCGGACAGTGGTATGGCTACACCTTC; CDR3aa: CASSAGQWYGYTF
abundance: many; d_gene: -; v_gene: TRBV19; j_gene: TRBJ1-3; CDR3nt: TGTGCCAGCAACACAGGGCTTGGAAACACCATATATTTT; CDR3aa: CASNTGLGNTIYF
abundance: -; d_gene: TRBD2; v_gene: TRBV5-6; j_gene: TRBJ2-5; CDR3nt: TGTGCCAGCAGCTCGGGGGGGCCGGCGGCAGAGACCCAGTACTTC; CDR3aa: CASSSGGPAAETQYF
abundance: many; d_gene: -; v_gene: TRBV24-1; j_gene: TRBJ2-1; CDR3nt: TGTGCCACCAAATACCACTACTTGGGGGTGGATGAGCAGTTCTTC; CDR3aa: CATKYHYLGVDEQFF
abundance: few; d_gene: -; v_gene: TRBV7-9; j_gene: TRBJ2-5; CDR3nt: TGTGCCAGCAGCTTAGGTCTAGCAGCAGAGACCCAGTACTTC; CDR3aa: CASSLGLAAETQYF
abundance: many; d_gene: TRBD1; v_gene: TRBV28; j_gene: TRBJ1-1; CDR3nt: TGTGCCAGCAGTTTGTTGGGACAGGGAGTTGAAGCTTTCTTT; CDR3aa: CASSLLGQGVEAFF
abundance: many; d_gene: -; v_gene: TRBV11-1; j_gene: TRBJ2-5; CDR3nt: TGTGCCAGCAGCTTAAGATCGGGACGGGAGAGGGAGACCCAGTACTTC; CDR3aa: CASSLRSGRERETQYF
abundance: medium-sized; d_gene: -; v_gene: TRBV6-1; j_gene: TRBJ2-7; CDR3nt: TGTGCCACCTCCCTTTACTACGAGCAGTACTTC; CDR3aa: CATSLYYEQYF
abundance: -; d_gene: TRBD2; v_gene: TRBV5-1; j_gene: TRBJ2-7; CDR3nt: TGCGCCAGCAGCTTGGGACTAGCGGTGGGAGAGCATACGCAGTACTTC; CDR3aa: CASSLGLAVGEHTQYF
abundance: -; d_gene: -; v_gene: TRBV7-9; j_gene: TRBJ1-2; CDR3nt: TGTGCCAGCAGCTATGTCGAGGGTGCCCATGGCTATACCTTC; CDR3aa: CASSYVEGAHGYTF
abundance: many; d_gene: TRBD1; v_gene: TRBV20-1; j_gene: TRBJ1-6; CDR3nt: TGCAGTGCTAGAGATAATGGCAGGGGGAATTCACCCCTCCACTTT; CDR3aa: CSARDNGRGNSPLHF
abundance: many; d_gene: -; v_gene: TRBV6-1; j_gene: TRBJ1-1; CDR3nt: TGTGCTAGCCGTGAATCGAACACTGAAGCTTTCTTT; CDR3aa: CASRESNTEAFF
abundance: medium-sized; d_gene: -; v_gene: TRBV6-4; j_gene: TRBJ2-7; CDR3nt: TGTGCCAGCAGGTGGAGCGGCGAGCAGTACTTC; CDR3aa: CASRWSGEQYF
abundance: many; d_gene: -; v_gene: TRBV7-8; j_gene: TRBJ2-3; CDR3nt: TGTGCCAGCAGCAATACCCGGCAGCGCACAGATACGCAGTATTTT; CDR3aa: CASSNTRQRTDTQYF
abundance: many; d_gene: -; v_gene: TRBV24-1; j_gene: TRBJ2-7; CDR3nt: TGTGCCAGCTATCCCGGACAGCGTTTCTACGAGCAGTACTTC; CDR3aa: CASYPGQRFYEQYF
abundance: -; d_gene: -; v_gene: TRBV3-1; j_gene: TRBJ2-7; CDR3nt: TGTGCCAGCAGCCTGAGCTCCTACGAGCAGTACTTC; CDR3aa: CASSLSSYEQYF
abundance: many; d_gene: -; v_gene: TRBV5-1; j_gene: TRBJ1-2; CDR3nt: TGCGCCAGCCCCATGGGCTACACCTTC; CDR3aa: CASPMGYTF
abundance: medium-sized; d_gene: -; v_gene: TRBV6-1; j_gene: TRBJ2-7; CDR3nt: TGTGCCAGCAGGAGGGATTGGGAGCAGTACTTC; CDR3aa: CASRRDWEQYF
abundance: many; d_gene: -; v_gene: TRBV24-1; j_gene: TRBJ2-1; CDR3nt: TGTGCCACCAGTGATTTAGGGACGCGCAATGAGCAGTTCTTC; CDR3aa: CATSDLGTRNEQFF
abundance: -; d_gene: TRBD1; v_gene: TRBV18; j_gene: TRBJ1-2; CDR3nt: TGTGCCAGCTCCCTCGACAGGGGGGCTTCCTATGGCTACACCTTC; CDR3aa: CASSLDRGASYGYTF
abundance: -; d_gene: TRBD2; v_gene: TRBV4-3; j_gene: TRBJ2-6; CDR3nt: TGCGCCAGCAGCTGGACTAGCGGGGACTCTGGGGCCAACGTCCTGACTTTC; CDR3aa: CASSWTSGDSGANVLTF
abundance: few; d_gene: TRBD2; v_gene: TRBV4-3; j_gene: TRBJ2-1; CDR3nt: TGCGCCAGCAGCCAAGACGAAGGTCGACTAGCGATGAACAATGAGCAGTTCTTC; CDR3aa: CASSQDEGRLAMNNEQFF
abundance: many; d_gene: -; v_gene: TRBV6-1; j_gene: TRBJ2-4; CDR3nt: TGTGCCAGCAACCGGAGGGAGAGAAACATTCAGTACTTC; CDR3aa: CASNRRERNIQYF
abundance: many; d_gene: TRBD2; v_gene: TRBV28; j_gene: TRBJ2-7; CDR3nt: TGTGCCAGCGGGACTAGCGCGCAATACGAGCAGTACTTC; CDR3aa: CASGTSAQYEQYF
abundance: many; d_gene: TRBD1; v_gene: TRBV19; j_gene: TRBJ1-2; CDR3nt: TGTGCCAGTAGTACTAGGACAGGGGACTATGGCTACACCTTC; CDR3aa: CASSTRTGDYGYTF
abundance: many; d_gene: TRBD1; v_gene: TRBV6-2/TRBV6-3; j_gene: TRBJ2-3; CDR3nt: TGTGCCAGCAGTTACTCGACGGGACAGGGGTCAGATACGCAGTATTTT; CDR3aa: CASSYSTGQGSDTQYF
abundance: many; d_gene: TRBD2; v_gene: TRBV20-1; j_gene: TRBJ2-7; CDR3nt: TGCAGTGCGCTTCAACCGGGACTAGCGGGAGGCGAGCAGTACTTC; CDR3aa: CSALQPGLAGGEQYF
abundance: few; d_gene: -; v_gene: TRBV9; j_gene: TRBJ2-5; CDR3nt: TGTGCCAGCAGCGTAGACGCCGGGGTTGGGGAGACCCAGTACTTC; CDR3aa: CASSVDAGVGETQYF
abundance: -; d_gene: TRBD2; v_gene: TRBV3-1; j_gene: TRBJ2-7; CDR3nt: TGTGCCAGCAGCTTGCCGGGACTAGGATCCTACGAGCAGTACTTC; CDR3aa: CASSLPGLGSYEQYF
abundance: many; d_gene: TRBD2; v_gene: TRBV7-2; j_gene: TRBJ2-3; CDR3nt: TGTGCCAGCAGCTTAGGACTAGCGGGAGATACGCAGTATTTT; CDR3aa: CASSLGLAGDTQYF
abundance: many; d_gene: -; v_gene: TRBV19; j_gene: TRBJ1-1; CDR3nt: TGTGCCAGTAGTATAGGGATTTCGAACACTGAAGCTTTCTTT; CDR3aa: CASSIGISNTEAFF
abundance: many; d_gene: -; v_gene: TRBV7-9; j_gene: TRBJ2-1; CDR3nt: TGTGCCAGCAGATTACCTGGGGGCGATGAGCAGTTCTTC; CDR3aa: CASRLPGGDEQFF